This passage covers 27 T cell receptor beta chains from one sample sequenced in a study of blood T cell repertoires in COVID-19. Profiled with immunoSEQ multiplex PCR; TCRdb holds only in-frame clones, not every one. Counted here are fewer than 250,000 clones, around 82% occurring once; the ten biggest clones make up approximately 4.5%. Sequencing used peripheral blood. The receptors stem from a woman between 70 and 85 years old with acute or convalescent COVID-19.

This sequence joins TRBV7-9 and TRBJ2-4; the match to TRBD1 covers 7 bases. The germline V gene has CDR1 SEHNR and CDR2 FQNEAQ (reference sequence). J gave up 7 bases and V 5 bases, and 14 bases lay outside the gene matches. This CDR3 region has 16 residues. Here the CDR3 reads CASSGTLQGVFNIQYF. CDR3 DNA: TGTGCCAGCAGCGGTACGTTGCAGGGGGTATTCAACATTCAGTACTTC.

V gene TRBV5-1 combines with J gene TRBJ2-1, with TRBD2 matching over 13 bases. This CDR3 region has 15 residues. Per the germline V gene, CDR1 is SGHRS and CDR2 is YFSETQ. J lost 10 bases, V lost 3 bases, and 7 bases had no gene match. CDR3 amino acids: CASSSLAGGPGEQFF. DNA for the CDR3: TGCGCCAGCAGCTCACTAGCGGGGGGGCCAGGAGAGCAGTTCTTC.

The chain has TRBV5-1 and TRBJ1-4; D perhaps matches TRBD1 (5 bases). V was pared by 0 bases and J by 5 bases, with 8 bases between. Germline CDR1 SGHRS, CDR2 YFSETQ. The CDR3 runs to 14 residues. CDR3 region: CASSLGQKNEKLFF. CDR3 coding DNA: TGCGCCAGCAGCTTGGGACAGAAAAATGAAAAACTGTTTTTT.

The rearrangement uses TRBV2 and TRBJ2-1; D gene unclear. There are 14 residues in the CDR3. Germline V gene lookup returns CDR1 SNHLY and CDR2 FYNNEI. Trimming took 8 bases from V and 5 from J, leaving 16 bases between them. CDR3 nucleotides: TGTGCCAGCGACCCCCAAGGTCTAGACAATGAGCAGTTCTTC. Translated: CASDPQGLDNEQFF. Drawing the rest from reference TRBV2 and TRBJ2-1, the complete variable domain is EPEVTQTPSHQVTQMGQEVILRCVPISNHLYFYWYRQILGQKVEFLVSFYNNEISEKSEIFDDQFSVERPDGSNFTLKIRSTKLEDSAMYFCASDPQGLDNEQFFGPGTRLTVL.

This clone has at least ten counts. The V gene is TRBV6-2 or TRBV6-3, the J gene TRBJ1-6; a weak D match, TRBD1 (5 bases). This CDR3 is built from 16 residues. In germline, CDR1 is MNHEY, CDR2 SVGEGT. Deletions cut 0 bases from V and 7 bases from J, with 13 bases between. CDR3 loop: CASSYSGHRKNSPLHF. The CDR3 region has the DNA TGTGCCAGCAGTTACTCAGGGCACAGGAAAAATTCACCCCTCCACTTT.

The J gene is TRBJ2-2, the V gene TRBV6-1, with D maybe TRBD1 (5 bases). Per germline, CDR1 MNHNS and CDR2 SASEGT. The CDR3 spans 17 residues. Trimming shortened V by 4 bases and J by 6 bases, and 21 bases separated the two germline ends. The DNA for the CDR3 is TGTGCCAGCAGTGTGGTGCCGGTGACAGAGGTCGCCGGGGAGCTGTTTTTT. Its translation: CASSVVPVTEVAGELFF.

V and J are TRBV29-1 and TRBJ2-1; D not resolved. The ends were cut back, 7 bases at V and 5 bases at J, with 6 bases in the middle. The CDR3 runs 10 residues. Germline V gives CDR1 SQVTM, CDR2 ANQGSEA. The CDR3 DNA follows: TGCAGCGCCCGTAACAATGAGCAGTTCTTC. This gives the protein CSARNNEQFF.

The chain uses TRBV10-3 and TRBJ1-6; possibly TRBD1 for D (5 bases). V lost 6 bases to trimming and J lost 0 bases, with 15 bases between them. This CDR3 comprises 17 residues. Germline V gene data show CDR1 as ENHRY and CDR2 as SYGVKD. Written as DNA, the CDR3 is TGTGCCATCAGCCTAGGGGACTCGAGCTCCTATAATTCACCCCTCCACTTT. This translates into CAISLGDSSSYNSPLHF.

The rearrangement joins TRBV5-8 to TRBJ1-1, with D tentatively TRBD1 (6 bases). The V gene's germline CDR1 is SGHTS and CDR2 YDEGEE. This CDR3 contains 14 residues. The germline V and J ends were trimmed by 3 bases and 10 bases, with 19 bases remaining between them. The CDR3 DNA sequence: TGTGCCAGCAGCTCCACGATAACAGGGTCTCGAGCTTTCTTT. This codes for CASSSTITGSRAFF.

The rearrangement links TRBV6-2 or TRBV6-3 to TRBJ2-7; 9 nucleotides align to TRBD1. CDR1 is MNHEY, CDR2 SVGEGT, per germline. Unmatched junction bases numbered 9, after V lost 0 bases and J lost 0 bases. The CDR3 has 18 residues. CDR3 loop: CASSYSTFQTGGSYEQYF. CDR3 nucleotide sequence: TGTGCCAGCAGTTACTCGACCTTTCAGACAGGGGGCTCCTACGAGCAGTACTTC.

The chain joins TRBV5-1 to TRBJ1-5; TRBD1 matches 7 bases. CDR3 size: 14 residues. The V and J ends lost 8 bases and 0 bases, in that order; junction bases with no gene match: 5. Per the germline V gene, CDR1 is SGHRS and CDR2 is YFSETQ. In DNA, the CDR3 is TGCGCCAGTAATGACAGGGATAGCAATCAGCCCCAGCATTTT. Its translation: CASNDRDSNQPQHF.

V and J are TRBV5-6 and TRBJ1-2, with D unresolved. The CDR3 extends over 12 amino acids. V was clipped by 0 bases and J by 5 bases, with 5 bases between them. The germline V gene has CDR1 SGHDT and CDR2 YYEEEE. DNA for the CDR3: TGTGCCAGCAGCTTGGCCAGTTATGGCTACACCTTC. It translates to CASSLASYGYTF.

This chain uses TRBV11-2 with TRBJ1-1; no reliable D call. The germline gives CDR1 SGHAT, CDR2 FQNNGV. Trimming left V 5 bases short and J 0 bases short, with 13 bases between. The CDR3 runs 15 residues. This CDR3 is CASSPRTDVNTEAFF. CDR3 nucleotides: TGTGCCAGCAGCCCCAGGACTGATGTGAACACTGAAGCTTTCTTT.

The V call is TRBV3-1 (or the pseudogene TRBV3-2), the J call TRBJ1-5, with 7 bases that match TRBD1. J lost 4 bases, V lost 4 bases, and 1 base had no gene match. There are 13 residues in the CDR3. Germline values: CDR1 LGHDT, CDR2 YNNKEL (reference sequence). CDR3 in DNA: TGTGCCAGCAGCCGACAGGGTAATCAGCCCCAGCATTTT. This encodes CASSRQGNQPQHF.

In its sample, this clone was seen once. J is TRBJ2-2 and V is TRBV28; 7 positions agree with TRBD1. Per germline, CDR1 MDHEN and CDR2 SYDVKM. The CDR3 sequence is 15 residues long. V gave up 4 bases and J gave up 2 bases; unmatched junction bases: 4. The CDR3 DNA is TGTGCCAGCAGTTCCACAGGGGTTAACACCGGGGAGCTGTTTTTT. Encoded protein: CASSSTGVNTGELFF.

Worth noting for this clone: The sample holds other DNA sequences that translate to the same CDR3. The V and J genes are TRBV5-1 and TRBJ1-6; perhaps TRBD1 as D (5 bases). Germline values: CDR1 SGHRS, CDR2 YFSETQ. Trimming took off 0 bases at V and 10 bases at J, with 8 bases between the two ends. CDR3 length equals 13 residues. The chain's CDR3 is CASSLGGDSPLHF. The CDR3 DNA reads as TGCGCCAGCAGCTTGGGGGGGGACTCACCCCTCCACTTT. The variable domain in full, completed from reference TRBV5-1 and TRBJ1-6, reads KAGVTQTPRYLIKTRGQQVTLSCSPISGHRSVSWYQQTPGQGLQFLFEYFSETQRNKGNFPGRFSGRQFSNSRSEMNVSTLELGDSALYLCASSLGGDSPLHFGNGTRLTVT.

V usage is TRBV11-2 and J usage is TRBJ1-4; D gene ambiguous. CDR1 is SGHAT and CDR2 is FQNNGV in the germline V gene. The CDR3 consists of 15 residues. The V end was cut by 7 bases, the J end by 0 bases, with 12 bases between. CDR3 sequence (DNA): TGTGCCAGCACCCTTAGCGGGGCAACTAATGAAAAACTGTTTTTT. Translated: CASTLSGATNEKLFF.

The chain recombines TRBV3-1 (or the pseudogene TRBV3-2) with TRBJ1-1, with 9 bases identical to TRBD1. The germline gives CDR1 LGHDT, CDR2 YNNKEL (reference sequence). V lost 2 bases, J lost 4 bases, and 5 bases stayed unmatched. CDR3 length: 15 amino acids. The CDR3 here is CASSQTGGQGTEAFF. CDR3 in DNA: TGTGCCAGCAGCCAAACAGGGGGCCAGGGCACTGAAGCTTTCTTT.

The chain joins TRBV2 to TRBJ1-3; D unclear. The CDR3 is made up of 11 amino acids. Germline loops: CDR1 SNHLY, CDR2 FYNNEI. V gave up 3 bases and J gave up 8 bases, with 5 bases separating them. The CDR3 DNA reads TGTGCCAGCAGTGACGGGGACACCATATATTTT. It translates to CASSDGDTIYF.

This clone was seen at least ten times. The rearrangement joins TRBV11-2 to TRBJ1-2; 8 bases agree with TRBD1. V lost 5 bases, J lost 7 bases, and 6 bases stayed unmatched. Germline V gives CDR1 SGHAT, CDR2 FQNNGV. The CDR3 sequence is 13 residues long. The CDR3, as DNA: TGTGCCAGCAGCCCGGACAGGGTTGGTGGCTACACCTTC. It is translated as CASSPDRVGGYTF.

This sequence joins TRBV10-1 and TRBJ2-2; 8 bases line up with TRBD1. Germline CDR1 is WNHNN and CDR2 is SYGVQD (reference sequence). The trim removed 4 bases at V and 4 bases at J, leaving 5 bases unmatched. This CDR3 is built from 15 residues. For the CDR3, the DNA is TGCGCCAGCAGTGCGCAGGGGGCAGGCACCGGGGAGCTGTTTTTT. Translating it yields CASSAQGAGTGELFF.

V usage is TRBV19 and J usage is TRBJ2-5, with 8 bases fitting TRBD1. Germline V CDR1 and CDR2: LNHDA, SQIVND (reference sequence). The CDR3 consists of 13 residues. The V segment lost 8 bases and the J segment 4 bases; nucleotides outside the gene matches: 6. The CDR3 DNA is TGTGCCAGTGGTGGACAGGGAGGAGAGACCCAGTACTTC. Its translation: CASGGQGGETQYF.

The V gene is TRBV15, the J gene TRBJ1-6; D unresolved. Trimming pared 5 bases from V and 3 bases from J, leaving 14 bases between. Germline lookup yields CDR1 LNHNV and CDR2 YYDKDF (reference sequence). This CDR3 has 16 amino acids. The CDR3 DNA sequence: TGTGCCACCAGCCCGACTCGAGCCGGCTATAATTCACCCCTCCACTTT. Its translation is CATSPTRAGYNSPLHF. The full variable domain, with the rest looked up from reference TRBV15 and TRBJ1-6, is DAMVIQNPRYQVTQFGKPVTLSCSQTLNHNVMYWYQQKSSQAPKLLFHYYDKDFNNEADTPDNFQSRRPNTSFCFLDIRSPGLGDTAMYLCATSPTRAGYNSPLHFGNGTRLTVT.

This chain uses TRBV19 with TRBJ2-2; 7 bases map to TRBD1. Trimming took 5 bases from V and 1 from J; bases not matched to a gene: 4. Looked up from germline, CDR1 is LNHDA and CDR2 is SQIVND (reference sequence). The CDR3 covers 15 residues. CDR3 sequence (DNA): TGTGCCAGTAGTGGGCGACAGGGGAACACCGGGGAGCTGTTTTTT. Amino acid sequence: CASSGRQGNTGELFF.

The J gene is TRBJ1-3, the V gene TRBV6-5; 11 positions agree with TRBD1. Unmatched junction bases numbered 4, after V lost 4 bases and J lost 5 bases. Germline CDR1 reads MNHEY; CDR2 reads SVGAGI. CDR3 length: 15 residues. CDR3 in DNA: TGTGCCAGCAGTTCCGGGACAGGGGGTCGAAACACCATATATTTT. Residues: CASSSGTGGRNTIYF.

The V gene is TRBV27, the J gene TRBJ2-7, with TRBD2 identical over 12 bases. CDR3 length equals 17 residues. Germline V lookup: CDR1 MNHEY, CDR2 SMNVEV (reference sequence). V lost 3 bases to trimming and J lost 1 base; unmatched junction nucleotides: 7. The CDR3, as DNA: TGTGCCAGCAGTTTCTTTACCGGGACTAGCGGGTCCTACGAGCAGTACTTC. Encoded protein: CASSFFTGTSGSYEQYF.

The chain employs TRBV6-5 and TRBJ1-2, with no clear D. The length of the CDR3 is 14 residues. CDR1 is MNHEY and CDR2 is SVGAGI in the germline V gene. V was cut by 0 bases and J by 4 bases, with 9 bases left in between. The CDR3 sequence: CASSYSGRPYGYTF. The CDR3 nucleotides read TGTGCCAGCAGTTACTCCGGCAGGCCCTATGGCTACACCTTC.